There are many counts of the clone carrying this T cell receptor beta chain. These data come from a study of human T cells and chemical hapten exposure. At the level of the study: Sensitization used 2% DPC on 2 cm by 2 cm upper inner arm skin.

The time point: patch test 2, 6 weeks after DPC sensitization. Noted treatment: therapeutic diphenylcyclopropenone sensitization with weekly scalp DPC. TCRdb reprocessed the RACE reads with MiXCR, giving one entry per CDR3 protein. The sample yields around 99,000 distinct CDR3 sequences, about a tenth seen once. This TCR came from a middle-aged woman with alopecia areata. Some clones in this sample may be carry-over from other donors' samples. The sequencing here drew on whole blood, taken in connection with sensitization to the hapten diphenylcyclopropenone (DPC).

The CDR3 region is CASSSGLAGSGELFF. The CDR3 DNA follows: TGTGCCAGCAGCTCGGGACTAGCGGGGTCCGGGGAGCTGTTTTTT. V gene TRBV7-2 combines with J gene TRBJ2-2; the match to TRBD2 covers 13 bases. This CDR3 has 15 amino acids. The germline CDR1 and CDR2 sequences are SGHTA and FQGNSA. The J segment lost 6 bases and the V segment lost 4 bases, leaving 2 bases of the junction unmatched.